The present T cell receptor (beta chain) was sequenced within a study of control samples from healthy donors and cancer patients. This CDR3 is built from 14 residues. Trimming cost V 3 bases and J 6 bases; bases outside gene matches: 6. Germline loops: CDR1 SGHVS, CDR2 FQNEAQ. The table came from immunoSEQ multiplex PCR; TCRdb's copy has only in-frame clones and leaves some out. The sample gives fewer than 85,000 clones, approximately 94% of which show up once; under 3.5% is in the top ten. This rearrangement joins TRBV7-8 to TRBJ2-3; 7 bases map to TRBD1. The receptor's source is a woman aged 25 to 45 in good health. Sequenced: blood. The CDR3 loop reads CASSFVNRGDTQYF. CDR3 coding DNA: TGTGCCAGCAGCTTTGTAAACAGGGGCGATACGCAGTATTTT.